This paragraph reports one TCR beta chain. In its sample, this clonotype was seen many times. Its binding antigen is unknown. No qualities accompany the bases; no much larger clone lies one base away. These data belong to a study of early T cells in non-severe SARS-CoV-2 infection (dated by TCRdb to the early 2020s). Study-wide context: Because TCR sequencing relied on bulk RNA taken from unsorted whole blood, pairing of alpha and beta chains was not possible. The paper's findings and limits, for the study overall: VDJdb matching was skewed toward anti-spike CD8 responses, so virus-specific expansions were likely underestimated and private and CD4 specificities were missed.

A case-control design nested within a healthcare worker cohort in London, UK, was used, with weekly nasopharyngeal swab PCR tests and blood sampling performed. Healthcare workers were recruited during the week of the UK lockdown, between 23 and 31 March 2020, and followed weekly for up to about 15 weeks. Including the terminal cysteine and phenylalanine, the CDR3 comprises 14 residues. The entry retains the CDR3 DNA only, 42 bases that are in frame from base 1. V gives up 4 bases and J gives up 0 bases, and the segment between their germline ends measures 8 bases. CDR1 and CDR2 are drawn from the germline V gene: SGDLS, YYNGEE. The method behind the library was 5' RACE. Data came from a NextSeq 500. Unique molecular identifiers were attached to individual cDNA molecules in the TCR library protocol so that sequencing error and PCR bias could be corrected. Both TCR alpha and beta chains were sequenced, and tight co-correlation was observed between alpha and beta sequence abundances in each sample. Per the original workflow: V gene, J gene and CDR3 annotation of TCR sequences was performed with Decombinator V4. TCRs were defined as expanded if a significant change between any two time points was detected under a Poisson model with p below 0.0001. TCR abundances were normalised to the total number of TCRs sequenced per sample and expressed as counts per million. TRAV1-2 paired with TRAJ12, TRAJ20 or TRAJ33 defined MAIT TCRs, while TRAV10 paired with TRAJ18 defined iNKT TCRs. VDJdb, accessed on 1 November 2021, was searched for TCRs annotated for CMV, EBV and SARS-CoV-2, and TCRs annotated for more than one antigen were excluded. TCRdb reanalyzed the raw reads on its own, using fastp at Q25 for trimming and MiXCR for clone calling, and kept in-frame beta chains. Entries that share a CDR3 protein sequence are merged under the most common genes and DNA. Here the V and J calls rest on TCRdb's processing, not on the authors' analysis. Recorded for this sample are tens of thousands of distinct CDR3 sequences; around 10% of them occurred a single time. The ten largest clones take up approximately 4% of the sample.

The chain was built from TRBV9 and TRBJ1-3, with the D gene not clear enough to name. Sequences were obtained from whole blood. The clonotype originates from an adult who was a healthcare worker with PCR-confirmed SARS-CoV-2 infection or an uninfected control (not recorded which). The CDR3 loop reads CASSTELSGNTIYF. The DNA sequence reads TGTGCCAGCAGCACAGAACTCTCTGGAAACACCATATATTTT.